A single T cell receptor beta chain is shown here with its context. The data belong to a study of blood T cell repertoires in COVID-19. On the study more broadly: T cells, B-cell-depleted T cells, or PBMCs provided the cDNA or gDNA that served as material.

V lost 3 bases and J lost 1, with 18 bases in between. CDR3 size: 16 residues. Germline V CDR1 and CDR2: SQVTM, ANQGSEA. How the authors handled the data: From reference gene primer amplification, estimates of nucleated cell counts were derived. Profiling relied on immunoSEQ multiplex PCR, and the TCRdb table lists in-frame clones only, not all of them. Clonal size and the V and J genes are those of that table, whereas D and trimming came from the DNA. The sample yields roughly 58,000 clones, approximately 80% seen once. The Seattle patients joined while their infection was active and were tracked longitudinally afterward.

The sequencing sample was made of peripheral blood. The receptor's source is a man between 60 and 70 years old with COVID-19, enrolled during active disease. The V gene is TRBV29-1, the J gene TRBJ1-1; D is possibly TRBD1 (5 bases). The CDR3 reads CSVERGAGIRNTEAFF. CDR3 nucleotide sequence: TGCAGCGTTGAGCGCGGGGCAGGGATTCGGAACACTGAAGCTTTCTTT.